This T cell receptor (beta chain) was retrieved from a study of shared clonotypes between healthy human individuals. Overall study context: CD8 memory received one plate per donor, CD8 naive two, CD4 memory three and CD4 naive three.

The study's findings and limits: Several donors shared 4.5% to 6.5% of their naive CD4 clonotypes.

Replicate sorted-subset PCRs were loaded with approximately 200 ng DNA, about 30,000 T cell genomes. Method: immunoSEQ multiplex PCR; TCRdb's copy keeps in-frame clones and lacks some. The table lists roughly 220,000 clones, 60% to 70% of them singletons. In regard to this clone: Its antigen is undetermined.

Naive CD45RA+ and memory CD45RA-negative subsets were split from CD4+ cells. Trimming took off 5 bases at V and 5 bases at J, with 20 bases between the two ends. The CDR3 length is 16 residues. Germline CDR1 and CDR2: SGHDT and YYEEEE. The chain joins TRBV5-6 to TRBJ2-1, with a possible D match to TRBD2 (7 bases). The TCR sequence derives from a man aged 25 to 40 in good health. Sequencing used memory CD4+ T cells sorted from blood. Noted subset: CD45RA-negative fraction. For the CDR3, the DNA is TGTGCCAGCAGGCGCCGGGGGGCACAGGTTGACAATGAGCAGTTCTTC. This translates into CASRRRGAQVDNEQFF.